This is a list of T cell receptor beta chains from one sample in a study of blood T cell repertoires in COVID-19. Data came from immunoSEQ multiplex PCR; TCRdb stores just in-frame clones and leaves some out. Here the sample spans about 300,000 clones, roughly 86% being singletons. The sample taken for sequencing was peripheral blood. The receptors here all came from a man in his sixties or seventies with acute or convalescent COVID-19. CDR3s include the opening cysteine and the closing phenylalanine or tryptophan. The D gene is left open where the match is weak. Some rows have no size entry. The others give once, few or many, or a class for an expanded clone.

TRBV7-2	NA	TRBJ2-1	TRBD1	TGTGCCAGCAGCCCTGGGGACAGGTTAAGGTTCTTC	CASSPGDRLRFF
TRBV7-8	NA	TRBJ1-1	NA	TGTGCCAGCAGCTTTGGACACCCTGGGACTGAAGCTTTCTTT	CASSFGHPGTEAFF
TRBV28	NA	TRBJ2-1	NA	TGTGCCAGCAGTTACAGGAATGAGCAGTTCTTC	CASSYRNEQFF
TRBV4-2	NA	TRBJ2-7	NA	TGTGCCAGCAGCCAAGAGGGGACAACTAAAGAGCAGTACTTC	CASSQEGTTKEQYF
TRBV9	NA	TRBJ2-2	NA	TGTGCCAGCAGCGTAGCACCAGGGGGGACCGGGGAGCTGTTTTTT	CASSVAPGGTGELFF
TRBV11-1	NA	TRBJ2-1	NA	TGTGCCAGCAGCTTATCCGGGGGCTCCTACAATGAGCAGTTCTTC	CASSLSGGSYNEQFF
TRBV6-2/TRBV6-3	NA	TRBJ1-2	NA	TGTGCCAGCAGTCCAGGGCCGAGTGGCTACACCTTC	CASSPGPSGYTF
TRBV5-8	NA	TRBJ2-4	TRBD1	TGTGCCAGCAGCTTGGAACCTACAGGGGCGGCCAAAAACATTCAGTACTTC	CASSLEPTGAAKNIQYF
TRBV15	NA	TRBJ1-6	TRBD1	TGTGCCACCAGCAGAGAATACAGGGGTAGTGATTCACCCCTCCACTTT	CATSREYRGSDSPLHF
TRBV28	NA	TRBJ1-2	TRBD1	TGTGCCAGCAGTTCGGGACAGTATGGCTACACCTTC	CASSSGQYGYTF
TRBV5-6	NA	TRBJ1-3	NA	TGTGCCAGCAGCACGGACATGTATTCTGGAAACACCATATATTTT	CASSTDMYSGNTIYF
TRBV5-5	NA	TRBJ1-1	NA	TGTGCCAGCAGCTTTTTACAGAACACTGAAGCTTTCTTT	CASSFLQNTEAFF
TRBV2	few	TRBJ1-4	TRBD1	TGTGCCAGCAGTGGAATAATGGACAGGGGTTCGGGAAAACTGTTTTTT	CASSGIMDRGSGKLFF
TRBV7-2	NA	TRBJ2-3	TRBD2	TGTGCCAGCAGCTTACGTAGCGGGGGCCGGGGAGATACGCAGTATTTT	CASSLRSGGRGDTQYF
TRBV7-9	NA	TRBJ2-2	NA	TGTGCCAGCAGCTTGATGGGGCGTGGGGAGCTGTTTTTT	CASSLMGRGELFF
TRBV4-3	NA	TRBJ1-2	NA	TGCGCCAGCAGCCAAGATCGTCGGTACTACACCTTC	CASSQDRRYYTF
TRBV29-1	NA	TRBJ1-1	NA	TGCAGCGGGGCGAACACTGAAGCTTTCTTT	CSGANTEAFF
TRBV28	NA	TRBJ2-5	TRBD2	TGTGCCAGCAGTTGCGTTGTGGTCGTGGGACTAGCGGTCGGAAGGGAAGAGACCCAGTACTTC	CASSCVVVVGLAVGREETQYF
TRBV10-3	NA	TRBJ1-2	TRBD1	TGTGCCATCAGTGACCCGACAGGGGACTACCATGGCTACACCTTC	CAISDPTGDYHGYTF
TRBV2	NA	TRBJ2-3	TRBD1	TGTGCCAGCAGGGCAGACAGGGTCGGCACAGATACGCAGTATTTT	CASRADRVGTDTQYF
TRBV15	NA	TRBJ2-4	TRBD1	TGTGCCACCAGCAGAGATGGACAGGGTGGTAACATTCAGTACTTC	CATSRDGQGGNIQYF
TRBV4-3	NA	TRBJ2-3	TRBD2	TGCGCCAGCAGCCAAGCCGCGACTAGCGGGGGGCGGTTAAACGCAGATACGCAGTATTTT	CASSQAATSGGRLNADTQYF
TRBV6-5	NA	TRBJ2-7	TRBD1	TGTGCCAGCAGTTACTACGCAGGGGGTGGGGGCGAGCAGTACTTC	CASSYYAGGGGEQYF
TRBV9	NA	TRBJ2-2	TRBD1	TGTGCCAGCAGCGGGGGACAGGCCACCGGGGAGCTGTTTTTT	CASSGGQATGELFF
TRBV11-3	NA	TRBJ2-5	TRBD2	TGTGCCAGCAGCTCCTCTACGACTAGCGGCCAAGAGACCCAGTACTTC	CASSSSTTSGQETQYF
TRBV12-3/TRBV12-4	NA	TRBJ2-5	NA	TGTGCCAGCAGTCCCGAGCGGGAGACCCAGTACTTC	CASSPERETQYF
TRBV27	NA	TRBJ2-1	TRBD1	TGTGCCAGCAGTAGCCTACTCTTCCCGGGACAGGGAATGGTCGTGAGGTCCAATGAGCAGTTCTTC	CASSSLLFPGQGMVVRSNEQFF
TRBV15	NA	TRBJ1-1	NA	TGTGCCACCAGCAGAGATGGTCGAGAAACTGAAGCTTTCTTT	CATSRDGRETEAFF
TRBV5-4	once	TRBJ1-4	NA	TGTGCCAGCAGCTTGGATTGGGGAGAGGGCGAAAAACTGTTTTTT	CASSLDWGEGEKLFF
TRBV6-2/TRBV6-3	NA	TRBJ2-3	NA	TGTGCCAGCAGTTACTCGCTACGGGGGACAGATACGCAGTATTTT	CASSYSLRGTDTQYF
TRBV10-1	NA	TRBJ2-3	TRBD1	TGCGCCAGCAGTGACAACGACAGGGCTCCGCAGTATTTT	CASSDNDRAPQYF
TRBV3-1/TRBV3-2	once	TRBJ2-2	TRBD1	TGTGCCAGCAGCGGTTCTGGGACAGACACCGGGGAGCTGTTTTTT	CASSGSGTDTGELFF
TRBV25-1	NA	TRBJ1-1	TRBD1	TGTGCCAGCAGTGAATATACAGGGGGAGCTTTCTTT	CASSEYTGGAFF
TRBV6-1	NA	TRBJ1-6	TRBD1	TGTGCCAGCAGTGAACTGGGACAGACGGATTCACCCCTCCACTTT	CASSELGQTDSPLHF
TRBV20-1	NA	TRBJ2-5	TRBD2	TGCAGTGCTAGTCCGGCTAGCGGGACTCAAGAGACCCAGTACTTC	CSASPASGTQETQYF
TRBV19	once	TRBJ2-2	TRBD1	TGTGCCAGTAGAGAAACAGGGGGGTGGGCCGGGGAGCTGTTTTTT	CASRETGGWAGELFF
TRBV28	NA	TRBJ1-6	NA	TGTGCCAGCAGCCCCGTGAATTCACCCCTCCACTTT	CASSPVNSPLHF
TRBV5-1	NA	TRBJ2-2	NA	TGCGCCAGCAGCTTGGGACAGAACACCGGGGAGCTGTTTTTT	CASSLGQNTGELFF
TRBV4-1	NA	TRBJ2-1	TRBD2	TGCGCCAGCAGCTCAAAACCCCCGACCTCTAGCGGGACGGTCAATGAGCAGTTCTTC	CASSSKPPTSSGTVNEQFF
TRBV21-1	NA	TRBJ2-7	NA	TGTGCCAGCAGCGCCCGGACAGGGGATCGCTACGAGCAGTACTTC	CASSARTGDRYEQYF
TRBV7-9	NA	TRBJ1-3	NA	TGTGCCAGCAGCTTAGGTGGGGGCGGCAACACCATATATTTT	CASSLGGGGNTIYF
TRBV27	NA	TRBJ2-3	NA	TGTGCCAGCAGTCCCCAGGGCCCTGACACAGATACGCAGTATTTT	CASSPQGPDTDTQYF
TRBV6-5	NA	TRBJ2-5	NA	TGTGCCAGCAGTCAGGTTGGCGGGGAGACCCAGTACTTC	CASSQVGGETQYF
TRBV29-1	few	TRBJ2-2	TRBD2	TGCAGCGCGGGACTAGCGGGGGCGAACACCGGGGAGCTGTTTTTT	CSAGLAGANTGELFF
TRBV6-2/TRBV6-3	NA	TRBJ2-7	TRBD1	TGTGCCAGCAGTTCCAGGGGGCTCTTTAAGTATGTGAACGAGCAGTACTTC	CASSSRGLFKYVNEQYF
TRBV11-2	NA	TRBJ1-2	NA	TGTGCCAGCAGCTTAGTTAGCAGGGATAACTATGGCTACACCTTC	CASSLVSRDNYGYTF
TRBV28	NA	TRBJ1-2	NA	TGTGCCAGCAGTCCCACCGGAGTAAGCCCCTATGGCTACACCTTC	CASSPTGVSPYGYTF
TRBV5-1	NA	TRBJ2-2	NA	TGCGCCAGCAGCTTCGGGAATATCGCGAACACCGGGGAGCTGTTTTTT	CASSFGNIANTGELFF
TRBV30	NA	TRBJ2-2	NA	TGTGCCTCCCCGGGACGCAGGGGTTATCAGGAGCTGTTTTTT	CASPGRRGYQELFF
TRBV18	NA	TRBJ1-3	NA	TGTGCCAGCTCTGGCGGGACGCCCGTCTCTGGAAACACCATATATTTT	CASSGGTPVSGNTIYF
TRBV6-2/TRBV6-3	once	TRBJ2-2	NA	TGTGCCAGCAGTTTACGTCAGGGGTACACCGGGGAGCTGTTTTTT	CASSLRQGYTGELFF
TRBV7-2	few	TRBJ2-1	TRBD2	TGTGCCAGCAGTTCATTTAGCGGGGTCTCCTACAATGAGCAGTTCTTC	CASSSFSGVSYNEQFF
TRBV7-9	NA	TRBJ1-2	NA	TGTGCCAGCAGCTTAGAGGGACATTTGGCATCTCTCTATGGCTACACCTTC	CASSLEGHLASLYGYTF